The 5 T cell receptor beta chains reported below all come from one sample, sequenced in a study of identical twins' blood T cells. MiXCR, applied by TCRdb to the 5' RACE reads, yields one record per CDR3 protein. The sample has a few hundred thousand distinct CDR3 sequences, roughly 27% seen once. What was sequenced was PBMCs. The receptors come from a woman between 18 and 55 years old in good health.

The chain combines TRBV29-1 with TRBJ1-3; D is undetermined. Looked up from germline, CDR1 is SQVTM and CDR2 is ANQGSEA. The CDR3 has 13 amino acids. The ends were cut back, 4 bases at V and 2 bases at J, with 9 bases in the middle. The CDR3 loop reads CSVVQNPGNTIYF. In DNA form, the CDR3 reads TGCAGCGTTGTCCAGAATCCTGGAAACACCATATATTTT.

Remarks on this clonotype: A much larger clone lies a single base off, so this may be a read error. The chain joins TRBV29-1 to TRBJ1-2, with D possibly TRBD1 on 6 matching bases. The CDR3 extends over 14 amino acids. CDR1 and CDR2 (germline): SQVTM, ANQGSEA. CDR3 DNA: TGCAGCGTTGAAGGGACAGCCAAGAACTATGGCCACACCTTC. Protein sequence: CSVEGTAKNYGHTF.

This chain uses TRBV7-3 with TRBJ2-2; D gene ambiguous. This CDR3 has 14 amino acids. V was clipped by 5 bases and J by 5 bases, with 12 bases between them. CDR1 and CDR2 from the germline V gene are SGHTA and FQGTGA. The CDR3 bases are TGTGCCAGCAGCCTTTTGGGTAGAACCGGGGAGCTGTTTTTT. Its protein is CASSLLGRTGELFF.

This chain joins TRBV29-1 and TRBJ1-1; possible D gene TRBD1, 6 bases. V was cut by 6 bases and J by 0 bases, with 17 bases left in between. CDR3 length: 15 residues. Looked up from germline, CDR1 is SQVTM and CDR2 is ANQGSEA. This chain's CDR3 is CSVVRGPIMNTEAFF. The CDR3 DNA follows: TGCAGCGTCGTCCGGGGGCCGATCATGAACACTGAAGCTTTCTTT.

This clonotype was observed a few times. The gene calls are TRBV19 and TRBJ1-5, with D possibly matching TRBD1 (6 bases). V was shortened by 7 bases and J by 4 bases, with 17 bases between the two germline ends. Germline values: CDR1 LNHDA, CDR2 SQIVND (reference sequence). This CDR3 is 15 amino acids long. The CDR3 DNA reads TGTGCCAGTATGGGGGCGAGGGGCCCAAATCAGCCCCAGCATTTT. As protein: CASMGARGPNQPQHF.